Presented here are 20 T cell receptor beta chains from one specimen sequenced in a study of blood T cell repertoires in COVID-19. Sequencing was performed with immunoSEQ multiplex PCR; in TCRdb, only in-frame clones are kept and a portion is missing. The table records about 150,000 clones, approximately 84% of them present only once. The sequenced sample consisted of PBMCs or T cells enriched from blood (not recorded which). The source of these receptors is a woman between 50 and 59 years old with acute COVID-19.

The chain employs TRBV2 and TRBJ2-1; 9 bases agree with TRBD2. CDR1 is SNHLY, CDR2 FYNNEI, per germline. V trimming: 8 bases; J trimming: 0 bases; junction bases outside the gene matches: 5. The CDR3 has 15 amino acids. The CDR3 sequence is CASRREGSSYNEQFF. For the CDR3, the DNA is TGTGCCAGCCGGCGGGAGGGGAGCTCCTACAATGAGCAGTTCTTC. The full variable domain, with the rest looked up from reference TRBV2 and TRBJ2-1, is EPEVTQTPSHQVTQMGQEVILRCVPISNHLYFYWYRQILGQKVEFLVSFYNNEISEKSEIFDDQFSVERPDGSNFTLKIRSTKLEDSAMYFCASRREGSSYNEQFFGPGTRLTVL.

Written as DNA, the CDR3 is TGTGCCAGCAGTTCCCTCATAACAAACAGGGACACTGAAGCTTTCTTT. Translating gives CASSSLITNRDTEAFF. The genes are TRBV28 and TRBJ1-1; TRBD1 might be the D (6 bases). CDR3 length: 16 residues. V was cut by 4 bases and J by 3 bases, with 18 bases left in between. The germline CDR1 and CDR2 sequences are MDHEN and SYDVKM.

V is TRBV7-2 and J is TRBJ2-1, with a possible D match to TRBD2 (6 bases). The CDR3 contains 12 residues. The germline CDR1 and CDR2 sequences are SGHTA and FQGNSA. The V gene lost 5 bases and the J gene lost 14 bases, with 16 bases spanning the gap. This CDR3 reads CASSPRDSRKFF. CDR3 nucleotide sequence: TGTGCCAGCAGCCCCCGGGACTCCCGAAAGTTCTTC.

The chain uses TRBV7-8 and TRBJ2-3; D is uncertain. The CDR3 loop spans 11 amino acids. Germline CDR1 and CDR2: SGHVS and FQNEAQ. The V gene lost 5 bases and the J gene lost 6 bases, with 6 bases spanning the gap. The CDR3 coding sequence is TGTGCCAGCAGCCTCAGGGATACGCAGTATTTT. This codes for CASSLRDTQYF.

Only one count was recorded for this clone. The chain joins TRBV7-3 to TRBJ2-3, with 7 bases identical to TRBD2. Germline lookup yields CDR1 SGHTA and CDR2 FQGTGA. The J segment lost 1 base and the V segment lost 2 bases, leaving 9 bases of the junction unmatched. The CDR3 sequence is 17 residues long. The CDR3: CASSLGGRLDGTDTQYF. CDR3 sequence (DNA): TGTGCCAGCAGCTTAGGCGGGAGATTAGATGGCACAGATACGCAGTATTTT.

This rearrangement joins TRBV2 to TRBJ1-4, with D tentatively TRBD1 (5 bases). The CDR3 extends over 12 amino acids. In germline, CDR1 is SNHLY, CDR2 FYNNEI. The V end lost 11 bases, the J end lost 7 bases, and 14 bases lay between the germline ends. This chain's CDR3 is CAGRGGFEKLFF. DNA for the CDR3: TGTGCCGGACGGGGGGGTTTTGAAAAACTGTTTTTT.

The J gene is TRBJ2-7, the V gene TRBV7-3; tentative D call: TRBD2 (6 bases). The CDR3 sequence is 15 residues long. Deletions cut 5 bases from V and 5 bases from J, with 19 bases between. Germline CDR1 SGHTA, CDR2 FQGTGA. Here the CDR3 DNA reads TGTGCCAGCAGCCCAGCCACGGCGGGAATCCACGAGCAGTACTTC. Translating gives CASSPATAGIHEQYF. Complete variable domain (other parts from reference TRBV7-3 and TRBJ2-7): GAGVSQTPSNKVTEKGKYVELRCDPISGHTALYWYRQSLGQGPEFLIYFQGTGAADDSGLPNDRFFAVRPEGSVSTLKIQRTERGDSAVYLCASSPATAGIHEQYFGPGTRLTVT.

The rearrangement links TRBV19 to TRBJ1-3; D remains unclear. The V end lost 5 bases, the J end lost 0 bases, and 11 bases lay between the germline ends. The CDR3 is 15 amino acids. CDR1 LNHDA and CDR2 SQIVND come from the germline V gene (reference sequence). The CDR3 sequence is CASSPAGFSGNTIYF. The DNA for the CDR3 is TGTGCCAGTAGTCCCGCCGGTTTCTCTGGAAACACCATATATTTT.

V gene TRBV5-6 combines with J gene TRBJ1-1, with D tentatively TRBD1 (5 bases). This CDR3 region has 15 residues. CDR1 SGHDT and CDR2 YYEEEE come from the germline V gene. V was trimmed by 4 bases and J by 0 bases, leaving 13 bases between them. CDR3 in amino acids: CASSPEAGVNTEAFF. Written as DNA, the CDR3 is TGTGCCAGCAGCCCCGAGGCGGGGGTGAACACTGAAGCTTTCTTT.

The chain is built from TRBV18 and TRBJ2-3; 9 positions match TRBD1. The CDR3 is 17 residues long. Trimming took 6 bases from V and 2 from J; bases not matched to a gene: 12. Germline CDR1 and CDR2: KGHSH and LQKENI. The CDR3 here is CASSLKLGTGYTDTQYF. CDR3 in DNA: TGTGCCAGCTCGCTCAAACTTGGGACAGGGTACACAGATACGCAGTATTTT.

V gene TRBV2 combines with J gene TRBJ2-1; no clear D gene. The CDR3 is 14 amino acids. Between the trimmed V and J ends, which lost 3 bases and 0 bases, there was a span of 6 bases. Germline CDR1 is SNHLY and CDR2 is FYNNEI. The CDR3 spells CASSELGSYNEQFF. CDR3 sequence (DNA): TGTGCCAGCAGTGAGCTCGGCTCCTACAATGAGCAGTTCTTC.

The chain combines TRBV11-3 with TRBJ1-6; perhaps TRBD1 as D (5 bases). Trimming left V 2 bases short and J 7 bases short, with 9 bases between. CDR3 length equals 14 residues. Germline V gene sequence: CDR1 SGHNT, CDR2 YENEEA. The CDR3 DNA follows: TGTGCCAGCAGCTTACAACAGGTCAATTCACCCCTCCACTTT. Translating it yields CASSLQQVNSPLHF. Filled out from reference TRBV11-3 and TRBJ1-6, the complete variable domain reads EAGVVQSPRYKIIEKKQPVAFWCNPISGHNTLYWYLQNLGQGPELLIRYENEEAVDDSQLPKDRFSAERLKGVDSTLKIQPAELGDSAVYLCASSLQQVNSPLHFGNGTRLTVT.

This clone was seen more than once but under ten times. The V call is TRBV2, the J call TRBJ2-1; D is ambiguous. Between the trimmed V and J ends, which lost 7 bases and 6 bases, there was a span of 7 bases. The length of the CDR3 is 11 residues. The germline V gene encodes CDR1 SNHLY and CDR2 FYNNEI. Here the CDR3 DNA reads TGTGCCAGCACCACCAGCAATGAGCAGTTCTTC. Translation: CASTTSNEQFF.

In DNA form, the CDR3 reads TGTGCCAGCAGGCCAACTAGCGGTTCCGTTGAGCAGTTCTTC. Translated, it gives CASRPTSGSVEQFF. V and J are TRBV11-3 and TRBJ2-1, with TRBD2 matching 8 bases. Germline V gives CDR1 SGHNT, CDR2 YENEEA. J was trimmed by 9 bases and V by 6 bases; bases with no gene match: 10. The CDR3 loop spans 14 amino acids.

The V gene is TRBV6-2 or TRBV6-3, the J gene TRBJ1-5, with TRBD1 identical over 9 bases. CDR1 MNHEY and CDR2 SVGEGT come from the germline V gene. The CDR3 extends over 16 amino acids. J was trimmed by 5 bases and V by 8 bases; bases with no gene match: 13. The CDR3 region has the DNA TGTGCCAGCCGCCGACAGGGGGATACCAGAGATCAGCCCCAGCATTTT. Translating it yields CASRRQGDTRDQPQHF.

The CDR3 is CSASPPGASGNQETQYF. CDR3 DNA sequence: TGCAGTGCTAGTCCCCCCGGGGCTAGCGGAAACCAAGAGACCCAGTACTTC. The rearrangement joins TRBV20-1 to TRBJ2-5; TRBD2 matches at 7 bases. V was clipped by 3 bases and J by 0 bases; unmatched bases: 13. In germline, CDR1 is DFQATT, CDR2 SNEGSKA (reference sequence). The CDR3 has 17 amino acids.

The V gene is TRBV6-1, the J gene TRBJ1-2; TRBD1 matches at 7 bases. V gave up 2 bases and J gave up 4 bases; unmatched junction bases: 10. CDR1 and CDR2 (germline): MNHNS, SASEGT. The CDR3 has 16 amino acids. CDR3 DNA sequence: TGTGCCAGCAGTGAATCTCCAGGGGGAGGCCTCTATGGCTACACCTTC. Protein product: CASSESPGGGLYGYTF.

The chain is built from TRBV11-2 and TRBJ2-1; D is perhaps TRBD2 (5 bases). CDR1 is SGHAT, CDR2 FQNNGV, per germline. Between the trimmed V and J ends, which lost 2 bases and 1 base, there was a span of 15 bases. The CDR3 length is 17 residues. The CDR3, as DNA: TGTGCCAGCAGCTTAAGTCTAGCTAGGATATCCTACAATGAGCAGTTCTTC. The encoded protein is CASSLSLARISYNEQFF.

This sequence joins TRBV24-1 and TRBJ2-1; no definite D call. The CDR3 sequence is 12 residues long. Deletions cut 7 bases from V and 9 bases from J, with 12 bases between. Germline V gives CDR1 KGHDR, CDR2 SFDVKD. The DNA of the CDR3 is TGTGCCACCAGCCAGATTCCGGGTGAGCAGTTCTTC. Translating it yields CATSQIPGEQFF.

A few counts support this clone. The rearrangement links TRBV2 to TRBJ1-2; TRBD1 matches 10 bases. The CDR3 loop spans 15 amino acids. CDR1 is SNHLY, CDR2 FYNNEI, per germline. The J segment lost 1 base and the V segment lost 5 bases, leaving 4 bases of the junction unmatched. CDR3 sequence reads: CASSMGQGINYGYTF. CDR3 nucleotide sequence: TGTGCCAGCAGTATGGGACAGGGGATTAACTATGGCTACACCTTC.